The 8 T cell receptor beta chains in this list originate from one sample, sequenced in a study of cytomegalovirus exposure and HLA in healthy donors. TCRdb keeps only in-frame clones here, not all; method: immunoSEQ multiplex PCR. The table includes 150,000 to 200,000 clones, 86% detected once. The specimen was PBMCs. The origin of the receptors is a woman between 18 and 30 years old in good health and CMV-seronegative.

V and J are TRBV27 and TRBJ1-1, with a tentative D call TRBD1 (6 bases). The CDR3 sequence is 16 residues long. Germline V gene lookup returns CDR1 MNHEY and CDR2 SMNVEV (reference sequence). Trimming pared 6 bases from V and 2 bases from J, leaving 19 bases between. In DNA, the CDR3 is TGTGCCAGCAGCCGCGGGGGCGGGCGGAGAAACACTGAAGCTTTCTTT. Translated, it gives CASSRGGGRRNTEAFF.

The chain combines TRBV11-1 with TRBJ1-2, with 9 bases fitting TRBD1. This CDR3 has 13 amino acids. Losses at the gene ends were 5 bases for V and 5 bases for J; bases not matched to a gene: 3. Germline loops: CDR1 SGHAT, CDR2 FQDESV (reference sequence). CDR3 in amino acids: CASSGTGHYGYTF. CDR3 coding DNA: TGTGCCAGCAGCGGGACAGGGCATTATGGCTACACCTTC.

J is TRBJ2-6 and V is TRBV2; possible D gene TRBD1, 6 bases. Trimming removed 8 bases at V and 0 bases at J, with 17 bases between. The CDR3 spans 17 residues. Germline CDR1 reads SNHLY; CDR2 reads FYNNEI. The CDR3, as DNA: TGTGCCAGCCTGGGGTGGGACAAGCTCTCTGGGGCCAACGTCCTGACTTTC. This translates into CASLGWDKLSGANVLTF. The full variable domain, with the rest looked up from reference TRBV2 and TRBJ2-6, is EPEVTQTPSHQVTQMGQEVILRCVPISNHLYFYWYRQILGQKVEFLVSFYNNEISEKSEIFDDQFSVERPDGSNFTLKIRSTKLEDSAMYFCASLGWDKLSGANVLTFGAGSRLTVL.

The rearrangement uses TRBV9 and TRBJ2-7, with D unresolved. Germline-derived CDR1 and CDR2 are SGDLS and YYNGEE. V gave up 4 bases and J gave up 5 bases, with 7 bases separating them. The CDR3 has 11 amino acids. The CDR3 is CASSQVHEQYF. The CDR3 DNA is TGTGCCAGCAGCCAGGTGCACGAGCAGTACTTC.

The chain combines TRBV9 with TRBJ2-7, with TRBD1 as a possible D gene (5 bases). From germline, CDR1 is SGDLS and CDR2 YYNGEE. Trimming took 1 base from V and 5 from J, leaving 13 bases between them. This CDR3 is built from 14 residues. The CDR3 reads CASSVNTLGDEQYF. CDR3 coding DNA: TGTGCCAGCAGCGTAAACACTCTAGGGGACGAGCAGTACTTC.

The rearrangement uses TRBV15 and TRBJ2-1, with D possibly matching TRBD1 (6 bases). The germline V gene has CDR1 LNHNV and CDR2 YYDKDF (reference sequence). The CDR3 contains 15 residues. V was shortened by 5 bases and J by 0 bases, with 11 bases between the two germline ends. The CDR3 spells CATSGDTSSYNEQFF. The DNA of the CDR3 is TGTGCCACCAGCGGGGACACGTCCTCCTACAATGAGCAGTTCTTC.

This sequence joins TRBV19 and TRBJ2-3, with a weak D call TRBD1 (5 bases). Trimming stripped 10 bases from V and 2 bases from J, with 13 bases between. The CDR3 covers 13 residues. CDR1 is LNHDA and CDR2 is SQIVND in the germline V gene (reference sequence). Written as DNA, the CDR3 is TGTGCCACCCAAAGGGGCTTCACAGATACGCAGTATTTT. This translates into CATQRGFTDTQYF.

This clone was counted a few times. This chain links TRBV29-1 with TRBJ2-1; TRBD2 matches 8 bases. CDR1 and CDR2 from the germline V gene are SQVTM and ANQGSEA. V trimming: 2 bases; J trimming: 3 bases; junction bases outside the gene matches: 0. The CDR3 is 13 residues long. CDR3 sequence: CSVERGGYNEQFF. CDR3 DNA: TGCAGCGTTGAACGGGGGGGCTACAATGAGCAGTTCTTC.